The 11 T cell receptor beta chains below all came from one sample that was sequenced in a study of human T cells and chemical hapten exposure. Using its own MiXCR run on the RACE reads, TCRdb lists one record per CDR3 protein. The sample carries 95,000 to 150,000 distinct CDR3 sequences, 13% recorded once. Specified time point: pre-sensitization, week 0. Described treatment: therapeutic diphenylcyclopropenone sensitization with weekly scalp DPC. The sample was whole blood, taken in connection with sensitization to the hapten diphenylcyclopropenone (DPC). The receptors stem from a woman in her late teens or twenties with alopecia areata. Some clones in this sample may be carry-over from other donors' samples.

J is TRBJ2-7 and V is TRBV20-1; 8 nucleotides agree with TRBD1. There are 14 residues in the CDR3. Germline V lookup: CDR1 DFQATT, CDR2 SNEGSKA (reference sequence). The V and J ends lost 1 base and 6 bases, in that order; junction bases with no gene match: 8. The CDR3 DNA reads TGCAGTGCTAGAGTTCCTCAGGGGGCACGCGAGCAGTACTTC. Translating gives CSARVPQGAREQYF.

The rearrangement joins TRBV19 to TRBJ1-5; possibly TRBD1 for D (6 bases). This CDR3 comprises 13 residues. The germline gives CDR1 LNHDA, CDR2 SQIVND (reference sequence). Trimming took 8 bases from V and 4 from J, leaving 12 bases between them. The CDR3 DNA follows: TGTGCCAGTGCGGACAGCCTTAATCAGCCCCAGCATTTT. Amino acids: CASADSLNQPQHF.

The chain carries TRBV14 and TRBJ2-3; TRBD1 aligns across 7 bases. The CDR3 has 16 residues. Germline V CDR1 and CDR2: SGHDN, FVKESK. The V gene end was trimmed by 0 bases and the J gene end by 5 bases; junction bases not matched to a gene: 8. In nucleotides, the CDR3 is TGTGCCAGCAGCCAAGATATGACAGGGCAGGAAGATACGCAGTATTTT. It yields the protein CASSQDMTGQEDTQYF.

This clonotype was seen only once. The rearrangement joins TRBV25-1 to TRBJ2-1; 7 nucleotides match TRBD1. From germline, CDR1 is MGHDK and CDR2 SYGVNS. The V gene end was trimmed by 4 bases and the J gene end by 0 bases; junction bases not matched to a gene: 0. The CDR3 loop spans 14 amino acids. The CDR3 DNA is TGTGCCAGCAGTGCAGGGGGCTCCTACAATGAGCAGTTCTTC. It is translated as CASSAGGSYNEQFF.

As DNA, the CDR3 is TGTGCCAGCAGTGTCTTCGGTGGGCCACTCGGTACCTACGAGCAGTACTTC. As protein: CASSVFGGPLGTYEQYF. The V gene is TRBV5-5, the J gene TRBJ2-7; D remains unclear. The germline V gene encodes CDR1 SGHKS and CDR2 YYEKEE (reference sequence). V was clipped by 5 bases and J by 2 bases, with 23 bases between them. CDR3 size: 17 residues.

This chain uses TRBV4-3 with TRBJ1-3, with unresolved D. The germline CDR1 and CDR2 sequences are LGHNA and YSLEER. The CDR3 sequence is 16 residues long. Trimming cost V 3 bases and J 2 bases, with 14 bases left between them. This chain's CDR3 is CASSHVVGVAGNTIYF. CDR3 nucleotides: TGCGCCAGCAGCCACGTCGTCGGGGTGGCTGGAAACACCATATATTTT.

This clonotype occurred once. The rearrangement links TRBV5-6 to TRBJ2-7; 12 nucleotides line up with TRBD2. The CDR3 runs to 19 residues. Germline V gene lookup returns CDR1 SGHDT and CDR2 YYEEEE. V lost 0 bases and J lost 5; bases outside the gene matches: 15. CDR3 region: CASSLATRTSGDFPHEQYF. CDR3 DNA: TGTGCCAGCAGCTTGGCGACGCGGACTAGCGGGGACTTCCCCCACGAGCAGTACTTC.

The V call is TRBV12-3 or TRBV12-4, the J call TRBJ2-2; D unclear. Trimming left V 2 bases short and J 4 bases short, with 8 bases between. The CDR3 loop spans 14 amino acids. The DNA for the CDR3 is TGTGCCAGCAGTTTAACCCCAGCCACCGGGGAGCTGTTTTTT. This codes for CASSLTPATGELFF.

In this sample, this clonotype turned up once. CDR3 sequence: CASSSGTGKDTF. DNA of the CDR3: TGTGCCAGCAGTTCGGGGACAGGGAAAGACACCTTC. The chain has TRBV12-3 or TRBV12-4 and TRBJ1-2; 9 bases agree with TRBD1. The CDR3 covers 12 residues. V was clipped by 4 bases and J by 12 bases; unmatched bases: 6.

Only a few counts were recorded for this clonotype. At one end the junction does not follow the germline gene, possibly because of a read error. The chain uses TRBV6-5 and TRBJ2-6; TRBD1 aligns across 7 bases. Germline loops: CDR1 MNHEY, CDR2 SVGAGI. The CDR3 consists of 24 residues. In DNA form, the CDR3 reads TGTGCCAGCAGTTACAAAGGGTCAACAGGGGACGGGGCCCCCACATTCTCTGGGGCCAACGTCCTGACTTTT. Residues: CASSYKGSTGDGAPTFSGANVLTF.

The DNA for the CDR3 is TGTGCCAGCATCGTCCCCTCTGGGGCCAACGTCCTGACTTTC. This translates into CASIVPSGANVLTF. This chain joins TRBV6-5 and TRBJ2-6; D is undetermined. The CDR3 has 14 residues. CDR1 is MNHEY, CDR2 SVGAGI, per germline. V lost 7 bases and J lost 0, with 7 bases in between.